This paragraph covers one T cell receptor beta chain sequence. Its antigen is not known. Germline assignment: CDR1 GTSNPN and CDR2 SVGIG (reference sequence). The CDR3 consists of 15 residues. The germline V and J ends were trimmed by 2 bases and 2 bases, with 15 bases remaining between them. This sample was included in a study of radiotherapy plus CTLA-4 blockade in lung cancer. Study context: Patients showed objective responses in 15% to 20% of cases and disease control in more than 25%. Study results and limitations: Increased serum interferon-beta after radiation also reportedly predicted response strongly.

Here immunoSEQ multiplex PCR was the method, and the copy in TCRdb shows in-frame clones only, minus some. The profile shows more than 90,000 clones, around 75% of them singletons. The chain uses TRBV30 and TRBJ2-5; D is perhaps TRBD1 (6 bases). The sample consisted of peripheral blood, taken from a patient treated with radiotherapy plus ipilimumab. This TCR derives from a human donor with non-small cell lung cancer who had a partial response to radiotherapy plus ipilimumab. The CDR3: CAWSQLGDTQETQYF. The CDR3 nucleotides are TGTGCCTGGAGTCAGTTGGGGGACACTCAAGAGACCCAGTACTTC.